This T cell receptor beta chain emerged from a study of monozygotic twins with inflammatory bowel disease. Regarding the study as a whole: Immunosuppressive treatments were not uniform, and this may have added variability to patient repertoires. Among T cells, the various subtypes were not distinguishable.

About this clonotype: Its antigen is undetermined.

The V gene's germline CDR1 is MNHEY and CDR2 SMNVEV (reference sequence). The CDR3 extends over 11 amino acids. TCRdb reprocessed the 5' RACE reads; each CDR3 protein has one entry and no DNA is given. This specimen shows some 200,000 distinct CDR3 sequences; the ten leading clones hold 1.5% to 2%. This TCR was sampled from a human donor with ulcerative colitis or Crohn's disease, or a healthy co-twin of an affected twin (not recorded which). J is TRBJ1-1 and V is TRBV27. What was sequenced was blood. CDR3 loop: CASIGNTEAFF.